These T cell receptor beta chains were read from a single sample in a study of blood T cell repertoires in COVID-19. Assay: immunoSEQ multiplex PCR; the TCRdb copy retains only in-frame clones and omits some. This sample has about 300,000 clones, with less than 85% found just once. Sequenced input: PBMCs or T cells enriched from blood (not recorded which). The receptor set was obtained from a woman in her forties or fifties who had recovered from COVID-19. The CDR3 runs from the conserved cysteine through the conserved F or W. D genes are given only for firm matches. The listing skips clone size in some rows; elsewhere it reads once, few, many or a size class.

TGTGCCAGCAGTCTGAGGGGACAGGGAATAACTTTCTTT | CASSLRGQGITFF | TRBV28 | NA | TRBJ1-1 | TRBD1
TGTGCCTGGAGTGAAGCAGCGGGAGGGCGTTACAATGAGCAGTTCTTC | CAWSEAAGGRYNEQFF | TRBV30 | NA | TRBJ2-1 | TRBD2
TGTGCCAGCAGTAACCCGGGACTAGCGGGAGGGCCGGCCAAAAACATTCAGTACTTC | CASSNPGLAGGPAKNIQYF | TRBV6-2/TRBV6-3 | NA | TRBJ2-4 | TRBD2
TGTGCCAGCAGTTTAGGAGGACCCCCCTACAATGAGCAGTTCTTC | CASSLGGPPYNEQFF | TRBV28 | NA | TRBJ2-1 | NA
TGTGCCAGCAGCTGGGACAGGGCGCGGGAGCAGTACTTC | CASSWDRAREQYF | TRBV5-4 | NA | TRBJ2-7 | TRBD1
TGTGCCAGCAGTTTCACTTCGGGGGTCGGGGAGCTGTTTTTT | CASSFTSGVGELFF | TRBV6-4 | NA | TRBJ2-2 | NA
TGCAGCGTTGGTAAAGTTGTGACTCCTAGTGGCTACACCTTC | CSVGKVVTPSGYTF | TRBV29-1 | NA | TRBJ1-2 | NA
TGTGCCAGCAGATTTAAGAGCCTCGGTCCCCCGGGCAATGAGCAGTTCTTC | CASRFKSLGPPGNEQFF | TRBV27 | NA | TRBJ2-1 | NA
TGTGCCAGCAGCTTAGCCCGGGGGACTAATGAAAAACTGTTTTTT | CASSLARGTNEKLFF | TRBV11-2 | NA | TRBJ1-4 | NA
TGTGCCAGCAGCCCCCCGGGACAGGCCTTCACAGATACGCAGTATTTT | CASSPPGQAFTDTQYF | TRBV9 | NA | TRBJ2-3 | TRBD1
TGTGCCAGCAGCTCTACCCGGACTAGCGTATCTCGGTTGCACGAGCAGTACTTC | CASSSTRTSVSRLHEQYF | TRBV11-2 | NA | TRBJ2-7 | TRBD2
TGTGCCAGCAGTTGGGACAGGGGTAACTTCGCTGAAAAACTGTTTTTT | CASSWDRGNFAEKLFF | TRBV7-9 | NA | TRBJ1-4 | TRBD1
TGTGCCAGCAGCGTAGGGTTTAGCGGGCGACCCTACGAGCAGTACTTC | CASSVGFSGRPYEQYF | TRBV9 | NA | TRBJ2-7 | TRBD2
TGTGCCAGCAGTGAGCAGGCGCCCTCTGGAAACACCATATATTTT | CASSEQAPSGNTIYF | TRBV2 | NA | TRBJ1-3 | NA
TGTGCCAGCAGCACCTCAAGGCGGGCGGGGGGTCTTTCGCAGTTCTTC | CASSTSRRAGGLSQFF | TRBV13 | NA | TRBJ2-1 | TRBD2
TGTGCCAGCAGTTATATTCTAGCGACCTCCCAAGAGACCCAGTACTTC | CASSYILATSQETQYF | TRBV6-9 | NA | TRBJ2-5 | NA
TGTGCCAGCATGCGGGCTCTTGGGAGCAATCAGCCCCAGCATTTT | CASMRALGSNQPQHF | TRBV6-5 | NA | TRBJ1-5 | NA
TGTGCCAGCAGCTTTAGGGGGCGCAGCACAGATACGCAGTATTTT | CASSFRGRSTDTQYF | TRBV5-4 | NA | TRBJ2-3 | TRBD1
TGTGCCAGCAGCCACCCGACAGGGGCGAACACTGAAGCTTTCTTT | CASSHPTGANTEAFF | TRBV3-1/TRBV3-2 | NA | TRBJ1-1 | TRBD1
TGTGCCAGCAGCCACGGGGACAGGTACTACGAGCAGTACTTC | CASSHGDRYYEQYF | TRBV6-5 | NA | TRBJ2-7 | TRBD1
TGCGCCAGCAGCCAAAGGACTAGCGGGACCAATGAGCAGTTCTTC | CASSQRTSGTNEQFF | TRBV4-3 | NA | TRBJ2-1 | TRBD2
TGTGCCAGCAGCCAACTGACAGGGGTGAACACTGAAGCTTTCTTT | CASSQLTGVNTEAFF | TRBV14 | few | TRBJ1-1 | TRBD1
TGTGCCAGCAGCTTGGACACAAACACGCAGTATTTT | CASSLDTNTQYF | TRBV5-4 | few | TRBJ2-3 | NA
TGTGCCAGTATTAAATATCGCCCGCGGGGAGGGGAGCAGTACTTC | CASIKYRPRGGEQYF | TRBV19 | NA | TRBJ2-7 | TRBD2
TGTGCCAGCAGCCAAGATTGGGGGCCCAGTGAGCAGTTCTTC | CASSQDWGPSEQFF | TRBV3-1/TRBV3-2 | NA | TRBJ2-1 | NA
TGTGCCAGCAGCCCCCGGACTAGCGGGACCTACGAGCAGTACTTC | CASSPRTSGTYEQYF | TRBV7-2 | NA | TRBJ2-7 | TRBD2
TGTGCCAGCAGCCCCCAAAGTGACAGGTTGAATTCACCCCTCCACTTT | CASSPQSDRLNSPLHF | TRBV7-9 | NA | TRBJ1-6 | NA
TGTGCCAGCAGGCAACTAGCGGGGGGCTTAAGCTCCTACGAGCAGTACTTC | CASRQLAGGLSSYEQYF | TRBV2 | NA | TRBJ2-7 | TRBD2
TGTGCCACCAGTGATTCAGTCTTCAACACCGGGGAGCTGTTTTTT | CATSDSVFNTGELFF | TRBV24-1 | NA | TRBJ2-2 | NA
TGCAGCGTTGAAGATGGGTGGACAGGGACAAACACCATATATTTT | CSVEDGWTGTNTIYF | TRBV29-1 | NA | TRBJ1-3 | TRBD1
TGTGCCAGCAGGACTAGCGGGAGAGGTGAGCAGTTCTTC | CASRTSGRGEQFF | TRBV6-5 | NA | TRBJ2-1 | TRBD2
TGTGCCACCCAGCGGGGGGGGAACACCGGGGAGCTGTTTTTT | CATQRGGNTGELFF | TRBV24-1 | NA | TRBJ2-2 | TRBD2
TGTGCCAGCAGCACTGGGAGCGATAACTATGGCTACACCTTC | CASSTGSDNYGYTF | TRBV28 | NA | TRBJ1-2 | NA
TGTGCCAGCAGCGGGGGGCCTTACAATGAGCAGTTCTTC | CASSGGPYNEQFF | TRBV27 | NA | TRBJ2-1 | NA
TGTGCCAGCAGCTTAGGGCTACAGGTGGCTGGGGCCAACGTCCTGACTTTC | CASSLGLQVAGANVLTF | TRBV11-2 | NA | TRBJ2-6 | NA
TGCGCCAGCAGCCGAGCGGGAGGTGGGGAGACCCAGTACTTC | CASSRAGGGETQYF | TRBV4-3 | NA | TRBJ2-5 | TRBD2
TGTGCCAGCAGCCAAGATAGGACTAGCGGGAGCTCCTACAATGAGCAGTTCTTC | CASSQDRTSGSSYNEQFF | TRBV4-2 | NA | TRBJ2-1 | TRBD2
TGCGCCAGCAAATCCGGGACTGAGTCCTACGAGCAGTACTTC | CASKSGTESYEQYF | TRBV5-1 | NA | TRBJ2-7 | NA
TGTGCCTGTCGACTCGCGGGGGATGAGCAGTTCTTC | CACRLAGDEQFF | TRBV30 | NA | TRBJ2-1 | TRBD2
TGTGCCAGCAGCTCCCCTTCTGGAAACACCATATATTTT | CASSSPSGNTIYF | TRBV7-9 | NA | TRBJ1-3 | NA
TGTGCCAGCTCATCTACGTACCAAGAGACCCAGTACTTC | CASSSTYQETQYF | TRBV18 | NA | TRBJ2-5 | NA
TGTGCCAGCAGCTCTTTCGGACAGGGGGCTTCACCCCTCCACTTT | CASSSFGQGASPLHF | TRBV5-4 | NA | TRBJ1-6 | TRBD1
TGTGCCAGCAGCTTCCGGGGTCCCGGGCAGCCCCAGCATTTT | CASSFRGPGQPQHF | TRBV5-6 | NA | TRBJ1-5 | NA
TGTGCCAGCAGCTTAGAGCCGCTAAGCTCCTACAATGAGCAGTTCTTC | CASSLEPLSSYNEQFF | TRBV11-2 | NA | TRBJ2-1 | NA
TGTGCCAGTAGCCCACAGGGGACCTACGAGCAGTACTTC | CASSPQGTYEQYF | TRBV19 | NA | TRBJ2-7 | TRBD1
TGTGCCTGGACGGGAAGTAGAAATCAGCCCCAGCATTTT | CAWTGSRNQPQHF | TRBV30 | NA | TRBJ1-5 | NA
TGTGCCAGCTCACCGGGGAGGTGGGCGAACACTGAAGCTTTCTTT | CASSPGRWANTEAFF | TRBV18 | NA | TRBJ1-1 | NA
TGTGCCAGCAAGAGCCGGGACACCCCCGAGCAGTACTTC | CASKSRDTPEQYF | TRBV13 | NA | TRBJ2-7 | NA